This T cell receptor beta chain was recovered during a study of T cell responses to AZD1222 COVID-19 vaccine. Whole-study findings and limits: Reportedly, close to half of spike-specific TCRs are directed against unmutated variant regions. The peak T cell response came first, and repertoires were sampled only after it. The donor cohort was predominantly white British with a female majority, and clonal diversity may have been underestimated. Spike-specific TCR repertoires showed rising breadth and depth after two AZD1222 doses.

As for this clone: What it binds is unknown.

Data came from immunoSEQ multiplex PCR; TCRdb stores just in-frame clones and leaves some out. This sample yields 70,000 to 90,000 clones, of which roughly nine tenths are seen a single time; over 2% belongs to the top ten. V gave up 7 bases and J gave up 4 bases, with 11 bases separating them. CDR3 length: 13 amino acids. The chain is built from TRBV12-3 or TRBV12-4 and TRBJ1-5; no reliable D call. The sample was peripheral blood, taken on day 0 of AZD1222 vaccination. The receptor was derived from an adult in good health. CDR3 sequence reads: CASTGLMNQPQHF. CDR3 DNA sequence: TGTGCCAGCACCGGACTCATGAATCAGCCCCAGCATTTT.